This is a list of T cell receptor beta chains from one sample in a study of shared clonotypes between healthy human individuals. Produced via immunoSEQ multiplex PCR; TCRdb's table is partial and in-frame only. The sample includes over a million clones, around 78% of them seen just once. Sequenced input: memory CD4+ T cells from PBMCs. The receptors here all came from a young man in good health. Some clones in this sample may be carry-over from other donors' samples. Both conserved end residues are part of each CDR3.

j_call,v_call,cdr3_aa
TRBJ2-7,TRBV5-1,CASSLGGSGSYEQYF
TRBJ2-1,TRBV11-3,CASSPGTSGRGEQFF
TRBJ2-5,TRBV30,CAWSAGVVKTQYF
TRBJ1-1,TRBV6-1,CASDVGYTEAFF
TRBJ1-1,TRBV5-1,CASTFLTGNTEAFF
TRBJ2-7,TRBV7-9,CASSPRTSGTGYEQYF
TRBJ2-1,TRBV2,CASSDRRATDNEQFF
TRBJ2-7,TRBV6-6,CASSSRPGGEQYF
TRBJ1-1,TRBV19,CASSIEGTNTEAFF
TRBJ2-5,TRBV15,CATSRGGGETQYF
TRBJ2-3,TRBV5-4,CASSDSAGAPTDTQYF
TRBJ2-1,TRBV11-3,CASSNPPRGEQFF
TRBJ2-4,TRBV7-2,CASSLREGQNIQYF
TRBJ1-1,TRBV6-1,CASSGGGLHLTEAFF
TRBJ1-1,TRBV2,CASTRGLNTEAFF
TRBJ2-2,TRBV19,CASSSGTGGAWTGELFF
TRBJ1-2,TRBV5-5,CASSLGGDDGYTF
TRBJ2-5,TRBV5-1,CASSFAQETQYF
TRBJ1-1,TRBV18,CASSPDRGATEAFF
TRBJ2-5,TRBV19,CASSIGDSETQYF
TRBJ2-2,TRBV7-3,CASSLGGRAEYGELFF
TRBJ2-7,TRBV28,CASSPENGQSYEQYF
TRBJ2-2,TRBV2,CASRRGYSGSLNTGELFF
TRBJ1-1,TRBV11-3,CASSLGGPGNTEAFF
TRBJ1-2,TRBV7-9,CASSPWIANYGYTF
TRBJ2-1,TRBV11-2,CASSLEYGGQFF
TRBJ2-2,TRBV28,CASSLGSWGNTGELFF
TRBJ2-2,TRBV19,CASSIYGTSGKTGELFF
TRBJ1-1,TRBV6-5,CASSSPRTGGHTEAFF
TRBJ2-3,TRBV6-5,CASWDSSTDTQYF
TRBJ2-1,TRBV25-1,CASSGSGRGNEQFF
TRBJ2-3,TRBV28,CASSLFRQGFTDTQYF
TRBJ2-1,TRBV7-2,CASSLVRQNNEQFF
TRBJ2-7,TRBV11-3,CASSQNPDGYEQYF
TRBJ2-1,TRBV30,CAWSVTPGFKGYNEQFF
TRBJ2-2,TRBV7-3,CASSTDRAAGELFF
TRBJ2-7,TRBV4-3,CASSQAPEITYEQYF